Below are 25 T cell receptor beta chains sequenced from a single sample in a study of shared clonotypes between healthy human individuals. The protocol was immunoSEQ multiplex PCR, while the TCRdb copy is restricted to in-frame clones and leaves out a portion. The data contain about 580,000 clones, about 98% of them singletons. CD45RO-negative cells were positively selected for CCR7, leaving out terminally differentiated effector memory CD45RA+ cells. Sequencing used naive CD8+ T cells sorted from blood. These receptors were collected from a young man in good health.

The J gene is TRBJ2-1, the V gene TRBV14, with a possible D match to TRBD2 (5 bases). CDR1 is SGHDN and CDR2 is FVKESK in the germline V gene. The CDR3 sequence is 15 residues long. V lost 4 bases and J lost 3, with 13 bases in between. CDR3 amino acids: CASSPIWAGYNEQFF. The CDR3 DNA is TGTGCCAGCAGCCCAATATGGGCGGGCTACAATGAGCAGTTCTTC.

This clone was detected once. This rearrangement joins TRBV4-1 to TRBJ2-1; D gene uncertain. Trimming removed 0 bases from V and 0 bases from J, with 12 bases in between. The CDR3 covers 17 residues. Germline V lookup: CDR1 MGHRA, CDR2 YSYEKL. The DNA for the CDR3 is TGCGCCAGCAGCCAAGATCTGGGCCGGAGCTCCTACAATGAGCAGTTCTTC. Protein sequence: CASSQDLGRSSYNEQFF.

The rearrangement uses TRBV7-9 and TRBJ1-4, with a possible D match to TRBD1 (6 bases). Germline assignment: CDR1 SEHNR and CDR2 FQNEAQ (reference sequence). This CDR3 has 16 residues. Trimming removed 5 bases at V and 6 bases at J, with 19 bases between. Here the CDR3 reads CASSPRDKQQDEKLFF. In DNA, the CDR3 is TGTGCCAGCAGCCCCAGGGACAAGCAACAGGATGAAAAACTGTTTTTT.

The rearrangement links TRBV19 to TRBJ2-2; 9 bases are shared with TRBD1. Germline lookup yields CDR1 LNHDA and CDR2 SQIVND (reference sequence). Losses at the gene ends were 5 bases for V and 6 bases for J; bases not matched to a gene: 16. The CDR3 is made up of 18 amino acids. The CDR3 sequence: CASSPTSRTGGVAGELFF. CDR3 DNA sequence: TGTGCCAGTAGTCCGACGAGCCGCACAGGGGGCGTTGCCGGGGAGCTGTTTTTT.

The V gene is TRBV4-3, the J gene TRBJ1-1; the D is unclear. The germline V gene encodes CDR1 LGHNA and CDR2 YSLEER. Trimming removed 1 base at V and 8 bases at J, with 8 bases between. The CDR3 runs to 12 residues. CDR3 DNA: TGCGCCAGCAGCCAAGGGCTGGGGGAAGCTTTCTTT. It translates to CASSQGLGEAFF.

The chain uses TRBV15 and TRBJ2-1; tentative D call: TRBD2 (6 bases). CDR1 LNHNV and CDR2 YYDKDF come from the germline V gene (reference sequence). The CDR3 runs 16 residues. The germline V and J ends were trimmed by 4 bases and 0 bases, with 13 bases remaining between them. The CDR3 protein is CATSTRRGDSYNEQFF. The CDR3 DNA reads TGTGCCACCAGCACCCGGCGCGGGGACTCCTACAATGAGCAGTTCTTC.

The CDR3 DNA is TGTGCCAGCAGTACCAGGGGGAACGGGGAGCTGTTTTTT. It codes for CASSTRGNGELFF. V and J are TRBV6-6 and TRBJ2-2; 7 bases line up with TRBD1. Germline loops: CDR1 MNHNY, CDR2 SVGAGI (reference sequence). With V trimmed by 5 bases and J by 7 bases, 4 bases remained unmatched. The CDR3 length is 13 residues.

The chain is built from TRBV5-4 and TRBJ2-2; no clear D. The germline gives CDR1 SGHNT, CDR2 YYREEE (reference sequence). The CDR3 is 13 residues long. The germline V and J ends were trimmed by 4 bases and 3 bases, with 7 bases remaining between them. In DNA, the CDR3 is TGTGCCAGCAGCCTCGTGGACACCGGGGAGCTGTTTTTT. Its protein product is CASSLVDTGELFF.

The CDR3 nucleotides are TGTGCCAGCAGCCCCTCGATTAGGCTAGCGGGAATGTCTACCGGGGAGCTGTTTTTT. This codes for CASSPSIRLAGMSTGELFF. This chain joins TRBV7-9 and TRBJ2-2; TRBD2 matches 9 bases. Unmatched junction bases numbered 18, after V lost 5 bases and J lost 5 bases. Germline CDR1 reads SEHNR; CDR2 reads FQNEAQ (reference sequence). This CDR3 spans 19 amino acids.

The V and J genes are TRBV29-1 and TRBJ2-2; D is tentatively TRBD1 or TRBD2 (6 bases each). Germline CDR1 SQVTM, CDR2 ANQGSEA. Deletions cut 4 bases from V and 0 bases from J, with 9 bases between. This CDR3 is 14 amino acids long. CDR3 region: CSVAGAPNTGELFF. In DNA, the CDR3 is TGCAGCGTTGCGGGGGCGCCGAACACCGGGGAGCTGTTTTTT.

As DNA, the CDR3 is TGTGCCAGTAGTATAGTCGACAATGAGCAGTTCTTC. It translates to CASSIVDNEQFF. This chain connects TRBV19 to TRBJ2-1, with no clear D. Per germline, CDR1 LNHDA and CDR2 SQIVND (reference sequence). V lost 1 base, J lost 5 bases, and 3 bases lay in between. CDR3 length: 12 residues.

This chain joins TRBV6-1 and TRBJ2-1; 9 nucleotides match TRBD1. The CDR3 length is 17 residues. Germline assignment: CDR1 MNHNS and CDR2 SASEGT. The J segment lost 1 base and the V segment lost 4 bases, leaving 8 bases of the junction unmatched. CDR3 loop: CASSALDRGMSYNEQFF. DNA of the CDR3: TGTGCCAGCAGTGCTCTGGACAGGGGTATGTCCTACAATGAGCAGTTCTTC.

The V and J genes are TRBV7-9 and TRBJ2-1; TRBD2 matches at 14 bases. The CDR3 has 16 residues. CDR1 and CDR2 (germline): SEHNR, FQNEAQ (reference sequence). With 4 bases clipped from V and 6 bases from J, the junction kept 5 bases outside the gene matches. CDR3: CASSSPGTSGGNEQFF. CDR3 nucleotides: TGTGCCAGCAGCTCACCCGGGACTAGCGGGGGCAATGAGCAGTTCTTC.

The rearrangement uses TRBV6-1 and TRBJ2-7, with 11 nucleotides matching TRBD2. The CDR3 runs to 15 residues. CDR1 MNHNS and CDR2 SASEGT come from the germline V gene. J gave up 4 bases and V 4 bases, and 6 bases lay outside the gene matches. Here the CDR3 DNA reads TGTGCCAGCAGTGCCGAGGGACTAGCGGAATACGAGCAGTACTTC. Translating gives CASSAEGLAEYEQYF.

The genes are TRBV27 and TRBJ1-1; 8 bases line up with TRBD1. Germline V CDR1 and CDR2: MNHEY, SMNVEV (reference sequence). The V segment lost 5 bases and the J segment 4 bases; nucleotides outside the gene matches: 3. This CDR3 contains 13 residues. CDR3 sequence (DNA): TGTGCCAGCAGTCCAGGACAGGGCACTGAAGCTTTCTTT. Translating it yields CASSPGQGTEAFF.

The chain combines TRBV7-8 with TRBJ2-1, with 9 bases identical to TRBD1. The V gene's germline CDR1 is SGHVS and CDR2 FQNEAQ. V gave up 3 bases and J gave up 8 bases; unmatched junction bases: 8. This CDR3 is 15 amino acids long. CDR3 bases: TGTGCCAGCAGCTTCCCGGGACAGGGAATTCATGAGCAGTTCTTC. Amino acids: CASSFPGQGIHEQFF.

The chain joins TRBV4-1 to TRBJ2-1; no clear D. Trimming cost V 3 bases and J 8 bases, with 11 bases left between them. The CDR3 sequence is 13 residues long. CDR1 is MGHRA, CDR2 YSYEKL, per germline. CDR3 coding DNA: TGCGCCAGCAGCCATAGACTGCGCGATGAGCAGTTCTTC. Its protein is CASSHRLRDEQFF.

The chain is built from TRBV9 and TRBJ2-1; D is undetermined. The CDR3 sequence is 12 residues long. Trimming took 3 bases from V and 5 from J, leaving 6 bases between them. Germline V gene data show CDR1 as SGDLS and CDR2 as YYNGEE. The DNA for the CDR3 is TGTGCCAGCAGCGCCACCGACAATGAGCAGTTCTTC. Translated: CASSATDNEQFF.

The CDR3 is CSVEDFGNEQFF. For the CDR3, the DNA is TGCAGCGTTGAAGATTTCGGGAATGAGCAGTTCTTC. V is TRBV29-1 and J is TRBJ2-1; D is ambiguous. V lost 0 bases and J lost 7, with 7 bases in between. Germline V gives CDR1 SQVTM, CDR2 ANQGSEA. This CDR3 is 12 amino acids long.

The rearrangement uses TRBV29-1 and TRBJ2-7; 8 bases agree with TRBD2. Per germline, CDR1 SQVTM and CDR2 ANQGSEA. Trimming at V came to 5 bases and at J to 4 bases, leaving 10 bases not matched to a gene. The CDR3 consists of 14 residues. The CDR3 sequence: CSVSSSAGEYEQYF. CDR3 DNA: TGCAGCGTTAGCTCGTCAGCGGGAGAGTACGAGCAGTACTTC.

The V gene is TRBV7-6, the J gene TRBJ2-1; 15 bases are a match to TRBD2. The germline gives CDR1 SGHVS, CDR2 FNYEAQ. J gave up 7 bases and V 2 bases, and 9 bases lay outside the gene matches. This CDR3 has 18 residues. In DNA, the CDR3 is TGTGCCAGCAGCTTACCGAGGACTAGCGGGAGGGATCGGAATGAGCAGTTCTTC. Translated: CASSLPRTSGRDRNEQFF. Full variable domain (missing parts from reference TRBV7-6 and TRBJ2-1): GAGVSQSPRYKVTKRGQDVALRCDPISGHVSLYWYRQALGQGPEFLTYFNYEAQQDKSGLPNDRFSAERPEGSISTLTIQRTEQRDSAMYRCASSLPRTSGRDRNEQFFGPGTRLTVL.

The CDR3 DNA is TGCGCCAGCAGCCAAGGGTCGAATACCTACGAGCAGTACTTC. It translates to CASSQGSNTYEQYF. The rearrangement links TRBV4-3 to TRBJ2-7; D is ambiguous. The V end was cut by 1 base, the J end by 2 bases, with 9 bases between. The CDR3 runs 14 residues. CDR1 and CDR2 (germline): LGHNA, YSLEER.

This rearrangement joins TRBV5-4 to TRBJ1-1, with D tentatively TRBD1 (5 bases). Trimming pared 4 bases from V and 4 bases from J, leaving 23 bases between. The V gene's germline CDR1 is SGHNT and CDR2 YYREEE (reference sequence). The CDR3 sequence is 17 residues long. Written as DNA, the CDR3 is TGTGCCAGCAGCCTCAGTAGGGGATTAGGTCTATTCACTGAAGCTTTCTTT. Encoded protein: CASSLSRGLGLFTEAFF.

The chain carries TRBV7-2 and TRBJ2-1; TRBD2 matches at 7 bases. The germline V gene encodes CDR1 SGHTA and CDR2 FQGNSA. This CDR3 contains 14 residues. Trimming cost V 8 bases and J 3 bases; bases outside gene matches: 7. The CDR3 sequence is CASGPSGNYNEQFF. The CDR3 DNA follows: TGTGCCAGCGGCCCGAGCGGGAACTACAATGAGCAGTTCTTC.

The DNA for the CDR3 is TGCGCCAGCAGCCAAGGGGGCTCTAGCGGTCCGAGCTCCTACAATGAGCAGTTCTTC. Translation: CASSQGGSSGPSSYNEQFF. The chain joins TRBV4-1 to TRBJ2-1; 7 nucleotides match TRBD2. V dropped 1 base and J dropped 0; count of bases not matched to a gene: 12. The V gene's germline CDR1 is MGHRA and CDR2 YSYEKL. The CDR3 runs to 19 residues.